Each of the 22 T cell receptor beta chains below was sequenced from the same sample in a study of blood T cell repertoires in COVID-19 (dated by TCRdb to about 2020). Library creation used the immunoSEQ multiplex PCR assay. TCRdb retrieved this table from immuneACCESS and kept in-frame rearrangements only. Not all clones are present; in checked studies, unresolved V genes account for under half, and no reason is known for the remainder. This sample gives about 190,000 clones in total; approximately 84% of them show up just once. The ten largest account for roughly 5% of the sample. Sequencing was done on a sample of peripheral blood. These receptors were collected from a woman in her 70s with active or convalescent COVID-19.

The genes are TRBV18 and TRBJ2-1; 9 nucleotides match TRBD2. The CDR3 length is 14 residues. CDR1 is KGHSH and CDR2 is LQKENI in the germline V gene. The J segment lost 10 bases and the V segment lost 8 bases, leaving 12 bases of the junction unmatched. CDR3 protein: CASTQTSGLGEQFF. CDR3 DNA: TGTGCCAGCACCCAGACTAGCGGTCTCGGGGAGCAGTTCTTC.

The V call is TRBV5-1, the J call TRBJ1-3, with D hard to call. CDR3 length: 16 residues. V dropped 0 bases and J dropped 0 bases, with 10 bases sitting between them. In germline, CDR1 is SGHRS, CDR2 YFSETQ. CDR3 nucleotides: TGCGCCAGCAGCTTGGAGCCCACGCTCTCTGGAAACACCATATATTTT. It codes for CASSLEPTLSGNTIYF.

The V call is TRBV14, the J call TRBJ2-1, with D tentatively TRBD2 (6 bases). Germline values: CDR1 SGHDN, CDR2 FVKESK. The CDR3 has 16 amino acids. Trimming left V 3 bases short and J 4 bases short, with 16 bases between. CDR3 nucleotide sequence: TGTGCCAGCAGCCAGGGTGGGACGGGAGTGTACAATGAGCAGTTCTTC. It specifies CASSQGGTGVYNEQFF.

The genes are TRBV9 and TRBJ2-5; a possible D gene is TRBD2 (5 bases). The CDR3 covers 14 residues. With 0 bases removed from V and 3 bases from J, the gap between germline ends came to 9 bases. The germline CDR1 and CDR2 sequences are SGDLS and YYNGEE. CDR3 in amino acids: CASSVGPREETQYF. For the CDR3, the DNA is TGTGCCAGCAGCGTAGGGCCGAGGGAAGAGACCCAGTACTTC.

This clone occurred once. The chain links TRBV5-1 to TRBJ2-5; the match to TRBD1 covers 8 bases. Looked up from germline, CDR1 is SGHRS and CDR2 is YFSETQ. The V segment lost 6 bases and the J segment 5 bases; nucleotides outside the gene matches: 9. The CDR3 spans 14 residues. The CDR3 region is CASTSRGPGETQYF. Here the CDR3 DNA reads TGCGCCAGCACAAGCAGGGGGCCCGGGGAGACCCAGTACTTC. The complete variable domain, with remaining parts taken from reference TRBV5-1 and TRBJ2-5, reads KAGVTQTPRYLIKTRGQQVTLSCSPISGHRSVSWYQQTPGQGLQFLFEYFSETQRNKGNFPGRFSGRQFSNSRSEMNVSTLELGDSALYLCASTSRGPGETQYFGPGTRLLVL.

The rearrangement links TRBV5-1 to TRBJ2-1; D is uncertain. This CDR3 contains 16 residues. CDR1 and CDR2 from the germline V gene are SGHRS and YFSETQ. Trimming left V 5 bases short and J 0 bases short, with 15 bases between. The CDR3 loop reads CASSRRGEASYNEQFF. CDR3 coding DNA: TGCGCCAGCAGTCGTCGCGGAGAGGCCTCCTACAATGAGCAGTTCTTC. Based on the CDR3 plus reference TRBV5-1 and TRBJ2-1, the full variable domain is KAGVTQTPRYLIKTRGQQVTLSCSPISGHRSVSWYQQTPGQGLQFLFEYFSETQRNKGNFPGRFSGRQFSNSRSEMNVSTLELGDSALYLCASSRRGEASYNEQFFGPGTRLTVL.

The chain joins TRBV2 to TRBJ2-2; D is unclear. V was pared by 5 bases and J by 7 bases, with 8 bases between. Per the germline V gene, CDR1 is SNHLY and CDR2 is FYNNEI. This CDR3 region has 12 residues. This CDR3 reads CASSPLRGELFF. CDR3 nucleotide sequence: TGTGCCAGCAGTCCACTTCGCGGGGAGCTGTTTTTT.

The J gene is TRBJ1-1, the V gene TRBV28, with D uncertain. Germline CDR1 and CDR2: MDHEN and SYDVKM. The germline V and J ends were trimmed by 6 bases and 2 bases, with 13 bases remaining between them. The length of the CDR3 is 14 residues. The CDR3 is CASSPIPGNTEAFF. The CDR3 DNA is TGTGCCAGCAGCCCCATTCCGGGAAACACTGAAGCTTTCTTT.

The sample holds a few counts of this clone. The chain is built from TRBV5-1 and TRBJ1-1; 7 bases are shared with TRBD1. CDR1 is SGHRS, CDR2 YFSETQ, per germline. Germline trimming cut 4 bases from V and 4 bases from J; bases unmatched to any gene: 13. There are 16 residues in the CDR3. Here the CDR3 DNA reads TGCGCCAGCAGCACGCGACAGGGTCGGGGGCTCACTGAAGCTTTCTTT. It codes for CASSTRQGRGLTEAFF. The variable domain in full, completed from reference TRBV5-1 and TRBJ1-1, reads KAGVTQTPRYLIKTRGQQVTLSCSPISGHRSVSWYQQTPGQGLQFLFEYFSETQRNKGNFPGRFSGRQFSNSRSEMNVSTLELGDSALYLCASSTRQGRGLTEAFFGQGTRLTVV.

CDR3 region: CASKQSSGNEKLFF. The CDR3 bases are TGTGCCAGCAAACAATCCAGCGGTAATGAAAAACTGTTTTTT. V gene TRBV28 combines with J gene TRBJ1-4; no firm D call. The V end was cut by 7 bases, the J end by 4 bases, with 13 bases between. Germline V gene lookup returns CDR1 MDHEN and CDR2 SYDVKM. This CDR3 spans 14 amino acids. The full variable domain, completed using reference TRBV28 and TRBJ1-4, is DVKVTQSSRYLVKRTGEKVFLECVQDMDHENMFWYRQDPGLGLRLIYFSYDVKMKEKGDIPEGYSVSREKKERFSLILESASTNQTSMYLCASKQSSGNEKLFFGSGTQLSVL.

The DNA of the CDR3 is TGTGCCAGCAGCCACCGAACGAGGGCCCTCAAACTGTTTTTT. It translates to CASSHRTRALKLFF. The rearrangement joins TRBV3-1 (or the pseudogene TRBV3-2) to TRBJ1-4; D is ambiguous. Germline-derived CDR1 and CDR2 are LGHDT and YNNKEL (reference sequence). This CDR3 comprises 14 residues. Trimming cost V 3 bases and J 11 bases, with 16 bases left between them.

This sequence joins TRBV4-2 and TRBJ2-3, with D perhaps TRBD1 (6 bases). Per the germline V gene, CDR1 is LGHNA and CDR2 is YNFKEQ. CDR3 size: 16 residues. V lost 0 bases and J 3 bases, leaving 13 bases between the germline ends. The CDR3 spells CASSQEGGDGTDTQYF. DNA of the CDR3: TGTGCCAGCAGCCAAGAAGGGGGAGACGGAACAGATACGCAGTATTTT.

The gene calls are TRBV5-1 and TRBJ2-7; D ambiguous. The germline V gene has CDR1 SGHRS and CDR2 YFSETQ. The CDR3 is 14 residues long. Trimming stripped 2 bases from V and 2 bases from J, with 11 bases between. This CDR3 is CASSFSGYPYEQYF. The CDR3 bases are TGCGCCAGCAGCTTTTCCGGTTACCCCTACGAGCAGTACTTC. Complete variable domain (other parts from reference TRBV5-1 and TRBJ2-7): KAGVTQTPRYLIKTRGQQVTLSCSPISGHRSVSWYQQTPGQGLQFLFEYFSETQRNKGNFPGRFSGRQFSNSRSEMNVSTLELGDSALYLCASSFSGYPYEQYFGPGTRLTVT.

This sequence joins TRBV2 and TRBJ2-7; D may be TRBD2 (5 bases). The CDR3 sequence is 13 residues long. The germline gives CDR1 SNHLY, CDR2 FYNNEI. V was shortened by 6 bases and J by 6 bases, with 15 bases between the two germline ends. CDR3 sequence: CASRTSGGTEQYF. For the CDR3, the DNA is TGTGCCAGCAGGACCTCAGGAGGTACCGAGCAGTACTTC.

The DNA for the CDR3 is TGTGCCAGCAGCGTAGCGGAGCGGGAGAAGAACAATGAGCAGTTCTTC. It translates to CASSVAEREKNNEQFF. V gene TRBV9 combines with J gene TRBJ2-1; the match to TRBD2 covers 8 bases. V was pared by 0 bases and J by 5 bases, with 7 bases of the junction left unmatched. The germline V gene has CDR1 SGDLS and CDR2 YYNGEE. The length of the CDR3 is 16 residues.

The chain joins TRBV3-1 (or the pseudogene TRBV3-2) to TRBJ2-3; 8 bases align to TRBD2. Unmatched junction bases numbered 14, after V lost 4 bases and J lost 5 bases. Germline lookup yields CDR1 LGHDT and CDR2 YNNKEL (reference sequence). The CDR3 is 17 residues long. CDR3 nucleotide sequence: TGTGCCAGCAGCCCGCCTCGCGGTAGCGGGGACGGAGATACGCAGTATTTT. It specifies CASSPPRGSGDGDTQYF.

This chain joins TRBV6-6 and TRBJ2-7; 8 bases are a match to TRBD2. The junction had 10 bases not matched to a gene; V was cut back by 0 bases and J by 6 bases. The CDR3 contains 16 residues. Germline loops: CDR1 MNHNY, CDR2 SVGAGI (reference sequence). The DNA of the CDR3 is TGTGCCAGCAGTTACTCGAGGGCGGGAGGTCCGGTCGAGCAGTACTTC. Translated, it gives CASSYSRAGGPVEQYF.

This clone came up once. The chain is built from TRBV6-5 and TRBJ2-2; 11 positions agree with TRBD2. There are 15 residues in the CDR3. Germline assignment: CDR1 MNHEY and CDR2 SVGAGI. Trimming took 6 bases from V and 6 from J; bases not matched to a gene: 6. CDR3 loop: CASRALAGGAGELFF. CDR3 bases: TGTGCCAGCAGGGCTTTAGCGGGAGGGGCCGGGGAGCTGTTTTTT.

This clone was recorded only once. The gene calls are TRBV29-1 and TRBJ2-7; TRBD2 matches 12 bases. The V and J ends lost 6 bases and 4 bases, in that order; junction bases with no gene match: 16. CDR3 length: 17 residues. Per the germline V gene, CDR1 is SQVTM and CDR2 is ANQGSEA. The CDR3, as DNA: TGCAGCGTCGCCGGGAGAAGTGAGACTAGCGGGAGTTACGAGCAGTACTTC. Translating it yields CSVAGRSETSGSYEQYF.

The chain's CDR3 is CASNLEGYGELFF. Written as DNA, the CDR3 is TGTGCCAGCAACCTAGAGGGTTACGGGGAGCTGTTTTTT. The gene calls are TRBV2 and TRBJ2-2; TRBD2 might be the D (5 bases). The V end was cut by 7 bases, the J end by 7 bases, with 13 bases between. CDR3 size: 13 residues. Germline assignment: CDR1 SNHLY and CDR2 FYNNEI.

The chain combines TRBV25-1 with TRBJ2-7; no firm D call. Between the trimmed V and J ends, which lost 3 bases and 3 bases, there was a span of 6 bases. Germline lookup yields CDR1 MGHDK and CDR2 SYGVNS. This CDR3 comprises 12 residues. CDR3 nucleotides: TGTGCCAGCAGTGACCAGTTCTACGAGCAGTACTTC. This gives the protein CASSDQFYEQYF.

The J gene is TRBJ2-2, the V gene TRBV29-1; 11 bases fit TRBD1. J was trimmed by 5 bases and V by 6 bases; bases with no gene match: 23. CDR1 and CDR2 from the germline V gene are SQVTM and ANQGSEA. This CDR3 has 20 amino acids. CDR3 residues: CSVRAGTGGYGSGNTGELFF. The DNA for the CDR3 is TGCAGCGTGAGGGCCGGGACAGGGGGATATGGGAGCGGGAATACCGGGGAGCTGTTTTTT.